The 7 T cell receptor beta chains given below trace back to one sample, sequenced in a study of CD8 T cell repertoires and HIV-1 epitope variants. Sequenced by immunoSEQ multiplex PCR; TCRdb stores in-frame clones only, minus some. This table holds some 5,900 clones, 60% to 70% found once. These receptors have no known antigen. Sequencing input: cultured CD8+ T cells derived from PBMCs. These receptors were obtained from a male donor with HIV.

In its sample, this clone was seen once. This chain uses TRBV13 with TRBJ1-2; no reliable D call. The V gene's germline CDR1 is PRHDT and CDR2 FYEKMQ (reference sequence). Trimming shortened V by 4 bases and J by 1 base, and 16 bases separated the two germline ends. The CDR3 loop spans 16 amino acids. CDR3 nucleotide sequence: TGTGCCAGCAGCTCACACCCAGTTGACTTTAACTATGGCTACACCTTC. Translating it yields CASSSHPVDFNYGYTF.

This chain uses TRBV7-9 with TRBJ2-1, with D unclear. Trimming took 6 bases from V and 5 from J, leaving 5 bases between them. The germline CDR1 and CDR2 sequences are SEHNR and FQNEAQ (reference sequence). The CDR3 is 11 amino acids. DNA of the CDR3: TGTGCCAGCAGTTCCAACAATGAGCAGTTCTTC. Amino acids: CASSSNNEQFF.

The CDR3 spells CASSNTGGRETQYF. The CDR3 bases are TGTGCCAGCAGTAATACAGGGGGGCGAGAGACCCAGTACTTC. The V call is TRBV6-5, the J call TRBJ2-5, with 8 bases identical to TRBD1. The CDR3 extends over 14 amino acids. In germline, CDR1 is MNHEY, CDR2 SVGAGI. The V gene end was trimmed by 5 bases and the J gene end by 4 bases; junction bases not matched to a gene: 6.

This clone came up a few times. V usage is TRBV5-4 and J usage is TRBJ1-5, with a tentative D call TRBD1 (6 bases). The V and J ends lost 3 bases and 1 base respectively, with 8 bases between them. From germline, CDR1 is SGHNT and CDR2 YYREEE (reference sequence). The CDR3 covers 14 residues. The CDR3 nucleotides are TGTGCCAGCAGCTATGGACAGAGCAATCAGCCCCAGCATTTT. It translates to CASSYGQSNQPQHF.

A word on this clone: An end of the junction does not agree with germline; a read error may underlie this. The chain employs TRBV5-3 and TRBJ2-5, with a tentative D call TRBD2 (5 bases). TRBV5-3 is an open reading frame whose function is uncertain. The CDR3 consists of 15 residues. CDR3 protein: CASSSAGIDQETQYF. The CDR3 DNA reads as TGTGCCAGCAGCTCCGCCGGGATAGATCAAGAGACCCAGTACTTC.

The V gene is TRBV13, the J gene TRBJ2-5; 8 bases fit TRBD2. V shed 1 base and J 3 bases; nucleotides not matched to a gene: 10. The CDR3 is 17 residues long. Looked up from germline, CDR1 is PRHDT and CDR2 is FYEKMQ (reference sequence). CDR3 in amino acids: CASSLASEAGGKETQYF. CDR3 in DNA: TGTGCCAGCAGCTTAGCTTCGGAGGCGGGGGGAAAAGAGACCCAGTACTTC. The whole variable domain, remainder taken from reference TRBV13 and TRBJ2-5, is AAGVIQSPRHLIKEKRETATLKCYPIPRHDTVYWYQQGPGQDPQFLISFYEKMQSDKGSIPDRFSAQQFSDYHSELNMSSLELGDSALYFCASSLASEAGGKETQYFGPGTRLLVL.

CDR3 DNA sequence: TGTGCCAGCAGTGAACGGGATGTGAGGGGTTATAGCAATCAGCCCCAGCATTTT. Encoded protein: CASSERDVRGYSNQPQHF. The rearrangement uses TRBV2 and TRBJ1-5, with D perhaps TRBD1 (5 bases). V was shortened by 2 bases and J by 0 bases, with 17 bases between the two germline ends. Germline assignment: CDR1 SNHLY and CDR2 FYNNEI. There are 18 residues in the CDR3.